One and the same sample provided the 30 T cell receptor beta chains below, sequenced in a study of CD8 T cells in Susac syndrome (dated by TCRdb to about 2019). Receptors were amplified or captured by the immunoSEQ multiplex PCR assay. RNA was extracted using the RNeasy kit, and about 0.5 to 1 ug of the RNA was reverse transcribed with random hexamers. The raw public reads went through TCRdb reprocessing: fastp at Q25, MiXCR clone calling, in-frame beta chains kept. Rows matching on CDR3 protein sequence are summarized as one entry with the most common DNA and genes. A total of under 200,000 distinct CDR3 sequences appear in this sample, 85% to 95% of them only once. The ten largest clones capture 0.095% to 0.12% of the sample. Sequencing was performed on CD4+ T cells from PBMCs. These receptor sequences come from a human donor in good health.

The chain uses TRBV20-1 and TRBJ2-5, with TRBD2 matching 7 bases. V was clipped by 5 bases and J by 4 bases; unmatched bases: 16. From germline, CDR1 is DFQATT and CDR2 SNEGSKA (reference sequence). There are 16 residues in the CDR3. The CDR3 is CSAGEGDGRIGETQYF. The CDR3 DNA is TGCAGTGCTGGGGAAGGGGACGGGAGGATCGGAGAGACCCAGTACTTC.

The genes are TRBV3-1 and TRBJ1-2; tentative D call: TRBD1 (5 bases). The CDR3 length is 17 residues. In germline, CDR1 is LGHDT, CDR2 YNNKEL (reference sequence). Trimming stripped 2 bases from V and 5 bases from J, with 21 bases between. This CDR3 reads CASSQRTGTRASYGYTF. CDR3 DNA: TGTGCCAGCAGCCAAAGAACCGGGACCCGCGCGTCATATGGCTACACCTTC.

The V call is TRBV20-1, the J call TRBJ2-3; 9 bases match TRBD2. The germline gives CDR1 DFQATT, CDR2 SNEGSKA (reference sequence). With 6 bases clipped from V and 4 bases from J, the junction kept 5 bases outside the gene matches. The CDR3 totals 13 residues. The CDR3, as DNA: TGCAGTGCGAAAACTAGCGGGTCAGATACGCAGTATTTT. It translates to CSAKTSGSDTQYF.

This clonotype was seen just once. J is TRBJ1-5 and V is TRBV7-8; the D gene is possibly TRBD1 (6 bases). V was clipped by 3 bases and J by 4 bases, with 16 bases between them. CDR3 length: 16 residues. Germline V CDR1 and CDR2: SGHVS, FQNEAQ. The chain's CDR3 is CASSFDRPLVNQPQHF. The CDR3 DNA reads as TGTGCCAGCAGCTTCGACAGGCCCCTTGTTAATCAGCCCCAGCATTTT.

The chain has TRBV29-1 and TRBJ1-1, with D unresolved. Germline values: CDR1 SQVTM, CDR2 ANQGSEA. This CDR3 is 13 amino acids long. V was shortened by 7 bases and J by 0 bases, with 12 bases between the two germline ends. CDR3 bases: TGCAGCGCAGGCCGCAACATGAACACTGAAGCTTTCTTT. The encoded protein is CSAGRNMNTEAFF.

As DNA, the CDR3 is TGCAGTGCGCCCTCCAGGGTACTAACCACCGGGGAGCTGTTTTTT. Translating gives CSAPSRVLTTGELFF. The chain joins TRBV20-1 to TRBJ2-2; D may be TRBD1 (5 bases). The CDR3 runs 15 residues. Germline values: CDR1 DFQATT, CDR2 SNEGSKA (reference sequence). Trimming removed 6 bases at V and 4 bases at J, with 18 bases between.

This chain joins TRBV24-1 and TRBJ2-2; perhaps TRBD2 as D (6 bases). Germline V gene sequence: CDR1 KGHDR, CDR2 SFDVKD. With 2 bases removed from V and 2 bases from J, the gap between germline ends came to 8 bases. The CDR3 runs to 15 residues. The CDR3 is CATSDSGTNTGELFF. CDR3 DNA sequence: TGTGCCACCAGTGATTCCGGGACTAACACCGGGGAGCTGTTTTTT.

The chain is built from TRBV29-1 and TRBJ2-1; the match to TRBD1 covers 7 bases. The ends lost 6 bases at V and 7 bases at J; junction bases unmatched: 12. CDR3 length: 14 residues. CDR1 is SQVTM, CDR2 ANQGSEA, per germline. The CDR3 loop reads CSVANQGDGNEQFF. The DNA for the CDR3 is TGCAGCGTGGCTAATCAGGGGGATGGAAATGAGCAGTTCTTC.

This clonotype was counted a single time. The chain recombines TRBV24-1 with TRBJ2-1; 8 bases agree with TRBD1. Per the germline V gene, CDR1 is KGHDR and CDR2 is SFDVKD. The CDR3 consists of 16 residues. V gave up 3 bases and J gave up 6 bases; unmatched junction bases: 9. The CDR3 reads CATSDTGTGQGNEQFF. CDR3 DNA: TGTGCCACCAGTGATACCGGGACAGGACAAGGCAATGAGCAGTTCTTC.

This chain links TRBV29-1 with TRBJ2-1; 11 bases match TRBD2. CDR1 and CDR2 from the germline V gene are SQVTM and ANQGSEA. Trimming cost V 4 bases and J 5 bases; bases outside gene matches: 10. The CDR3 length is 16 residues. The CDR3 is CSVGGSRTSGHNEQFF. In DNA form, the CDR3 reads TGCAGCGTTGGCGGTAGTCGGACTAGCGGGCACAATGAGCAGTTCTTC.

This rearrangement joins TRBV20-1 to TRBJ2-5; D may correspond to TRBD1 or TRBD2 (5 bases each). CDR1 and CDR2 from the germline V gene are DFQATT and SNEGSKA (reference sequence). The CDR3 has 13 amino acids. V lost 0 bases and J 3 bases, leaving 8 bases between the germline ends. CDR3 protein: CSAREGTEETQYF. The CDR3, as DNA: TGCAGTGCTAGAGAGGGGACGGAAGAGACCCAGTACTTC.

The chain carries TRBV3-1 and TRBJ2-3, with 8 bases lining up with TRBD2. With 0 bases clipped from V and 4 bases from J, the junction kept 6 bases outside the gene matches. Germline CDR1 and CDR2: LGHDT and YNNKEL (reference sequence). The CDR3 runs to 16 residues. The chain's CDR3 is CASSQDYSGGADTQYF. The DNA for the CDR3 is TGTGCCAGCAGCCAAGATTACAGCGGGGGAGCAGATACGCAGTATTTT.

J is TRBJ1-5 and V is TRBV5-6, with a tentative D call TRBD1 (5 bases). Germline V gene data show CDR1 as SGHDT and CDR2 as YYEEEE. Trimming stripped 0 bases from V and 4 bases from J, with 17 bases between. The CDR3 is made up of 17 amino acids. The CDR3 here is CASSLGTGRLENQPQHF. The CDR3 DNA sequence: TGTGCCAGCAGCTTGGGCACGGGGCGTCTGGAGAATCAGCCCCAGCATTTT.

The genes are TRBV6-2 or TRBV6-3 and TRBJ2-7; perhaps TRBD1 as D (5 bases). Trimming pared 0 bases from V and 6 bases from J, leaving 15 bases between. The germline CDR1 and CDR2 sequences are MNHEY and SVGEGT. CDR3 length equals 15 residues. CDR3 protein: CASSYSGQAVLEQYV. DNA for the CDR3: TGTGCCAGCAGTTACTCGGGGCAGGCGGTCCTCGAGCAGTACGTC.

This chain connects TRBV30 to TRBJ2-6; no definite D call. Trimming pared 4 bases from V and 0 bases from J, leaving 7 bases between. Germline V gene data show CDR1 as GTSNPN and CDR2 as SVGIG (reference sequence). The CDR3 runs 14 residues. The CDR3 nucleotides read TGTGCCTGGACTACCTTCTCTGGGGCCAACGTCCTGACTTTC. This translates into CAWTTFSGANVLTF.

CDR3 nucleotide sequence: TGCGCCAGCAGCCAATTGGGTAGCGGATACAATGAGCAGTTCTTC. Translated: CASSQLGSGYNEQFF. The genes are TRBV4-3 and TRBJ2-1, with a weak D call TRBD2 (6 bases). V dropped 2 bases and J dropped 4 bases, with 12 bases sitting between them. The CDR3 has 15 residues. CDR1 is LGHNA, CDR2 YSLEER, per germline.

The V call is TRBV3-1, the J call TRBJ2-1, with D possibly TRBD2 on 6 matching bases. Trimming shortened V by 3 bases and J by 0 bases, and 15 bases separated the two germline ends. Germline V gene lookup returns CDR1 LGHDT and CDR2 YNNKEL (reference sequence). The CDR3 is 17 amino acids. The CDR3 DNA sequence: TGTGCCAGCAGCCACTTAATAGCGGTAAGCTCCTACAATGAGCAGTTCTTC. Protein sequence: CASSHLIAVSSYNEQFF.

CDR3 residues: CASGGSTDTQYF. DNA for the CDR3: TGTGCCAGCGGTGGCAGCACAGATACGCAGTATTTT. The rearrangement uses TRBV6-6 and TRBJ2-3; D not resolved. V lost 8 bases to trimming and J lost 0 bases, with 6 bases between them. The CDR3 has 12 amino acids. CDR1 and CDR2 from the germline V gene are MNHNY and SVGAGI (reference sequence).

This sequence joins TRBV6-6 and TRBJ1-5; 7 positions agree with TRBD1. The CDR3 length is 15 residues. V dropped 4 bases and J dropped 4; count of bases not matched to a gene: 7. Germline loops: CDR1 MNHNY, CDR2 SVGAGI (reference sequence). The CDR3 sequence is CASSSPGTDNQPQHF. CDR3 nucleotide sequence: TGTGCCAGCAGTTCGCCCGGGACAGATAATCAGCCCCAGCATTTT.

The gene calls are TRBV9 and TRBJ2-1; 7 bases fit TRBD2. The CDR3 runs to 16 residues. CDR1 and CDR2 (germline): SGDLS, YYNGEE. The J segment lost 6 bases and the V segment lost 0 bases, leaving 9 bases of the junction unmatched. CDR3 sequence (DNA): TGTGCCAGCAGCGTAGCAGGACCTTCTAGCGGCAATGAGCAGTTCTTC. Residues: CASSVAGPSSGNEQFF.

The chain links TRBV9 to TRBJ1-5; D possibly corresponds to TRBD1 (5 bases). The CDR3 extends over 14 amino acids. From germline, CDR1 is SGDLS and CDR2 YYNGEE. Trimming took 2 bases from V and 4 from J, leaving 10 bases between them. The CDR3 is CASSVLGGNQPQHF. The CDR3 DNA reads as TGTGCCAGCAGCGTCCTCGGGGGAAATCAGCCCCAGCATTTT.

J is TRBJ2-7 and V is TRBV18; D remains ambiguous. Trimming took 4 bases from V and 2 from J, leaving 6 bases between them. CDR1 is KGHSH and CDR2 is LQKENI in the germline V gene. The CDR3 is 12 amino acids. Here the CDR3 reads CASSHPAYEQYF. In nucleotides, the CDR3 is TGTGCCAGCTCACATCCGGCCTACGAGCAGTACTTC.

J is TRBJ1-5 and V is TRBV12-5, with no clear D. The CDR3 loop spans 14 amino acids. V dropped 1 base and J dropped 4 bases, with 8 bases sitting between them. Germline values: CDR1 LGHNT, CDR2 FRNRAP. CDR3 DNA sequence: TGTGCTAGTGGTTTGGAGGACCCGAATCAGCCCCAGCATTTT. This codes for CASGLEDPNQPQHF.

The CDR3 loop reads CASRPGQKYHGYTF. CDR3 bases: TGTGCCAGCAGACCGGGACAGAAGTACCATGGCTACACCTTC. This chain joins TRBV27 and TRBJ1-2, with 7 bases aligning to TRBD1. The CDR3 totals 14 residues. The V gene's germline CDR1 is MNHEY and CDR2 SMNVEV (reference sequence). The V and J ends lost 6 bases and 6 bases, in that order; junction bases with no gene match: 10.

Remarks on this clonotype: The junction departs from germline at one end; a sequencing error may be responsible. The chain couples TRBV7-7 to TRBJ1-1; D gene uncertain. Germline CDR1 is SSHAT and CDR2 is FNYEAQ (reference sequence). The CDR3 has 13 amino acids. CDR3 in amino acids: CASSLDNKSGAFF. In DNA form, the CDR3 reads TGTGCTAGCAGCTTAGATAATAAAAGTGGAGCTTTCTTT.

CDR3 coding DNA: TGCAGCGTCCGAGAGGAGTGGGGCAATCAGCCCCAGCATTTT. As protein: CSVREEWGNQPQHF. V gene TRBV29-1 combines with J gene TRBJ1-5; no firm D call. CDR3 length equals 14 residues. Trimming cost V 6 bases and J 2 bases, with 14 bases left between them. The germline V gene encodes CDR1 SQVTM and CDR2 ANQGSEA.

This clonotype appeared a few times. The chain recombines TRBV28 with TRBJ2-7; perhaps TRBD2 as D (5 bases). The V gene lost 6 bases and the J gene lost 7 bases, with 10 bases spanning the gap. Germline CDR1 reads MDHEN; CDR2 reads SYDVKM. The CDR3 loop spans 11 amino acids. Here the CDR3 reads CASSRGREQYV. CDR3 coding DNA: TGTGCCAGCAGCCGAGGGAGAGAGCAGTACGTC.

The chain uses TRBV9 and TRBJ1-6; D might be TRBD1 (6 bases). With 4 bases removed from V and 8 bases from J, the gap between germline ends came to 16 bases. Per the germline V gene, CDR1 is SGDLS and CDR2 is YYNGEE. The CDR3 is 15 residues long. The CDR3 bases are TGTGCCAGCAGCCCCAGACAGGTAGCGGATTCACCCCTCCACTTT. As protein: CASSPRQVADSPLHF.

This clonotype was detected once. The chain has TRBV5-1 and TRBJ2-7; TRBD1 might be the D (6 bases). Germline V gene sequence: CDR1 SGHRS, CDR2 YFSETQ. The V end lost 0 bases, the J end lost 5 bases, and 12 bases lay between the germline ends. CDR3 length: 14 residues. CDR3 protein: CASSLGYRENEQYV. CDR3 coding DNA: TGCGCCAGCAGCTTGGGTTACAGGGAAAACGAGCAGTACGTC.

This chain connects TRBV12-3 or TRBV12-4 to TRBJ1-2; D call uncertain. V was pared by 1 base and J by 8 bases, with 11 bases between. The CDR3 has 13 residues. In nucleotides, the CDR3 is TGTGCCAGCAGTTTAGGGGTAGGGCTGGGCTACACCTTC. Translating it yields CASSLGVGLGYTF.